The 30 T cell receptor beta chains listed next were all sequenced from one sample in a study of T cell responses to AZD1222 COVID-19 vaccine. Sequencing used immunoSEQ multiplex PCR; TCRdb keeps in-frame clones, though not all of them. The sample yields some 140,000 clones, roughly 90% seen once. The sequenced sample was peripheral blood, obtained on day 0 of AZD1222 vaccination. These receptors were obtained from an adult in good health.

CDR3 amino acids: CATSRDRDRVYGYTF. The CDR3 DNA reads as TGTGCCACCAGCAGAGATAGGGACAGGGTCTATGGCTACACCTTC. The chain joins TRBV15 to TRBJ1-2; 9 positions match TRBD1. Germline CDR1 reads LNHNV; CDR2 reads YYDKDF (reference sequence). V trimming: 0 bases; J trimming: 4 bases; junction bases outside the gene matches: 3. The CDR3 totals 15 residues.

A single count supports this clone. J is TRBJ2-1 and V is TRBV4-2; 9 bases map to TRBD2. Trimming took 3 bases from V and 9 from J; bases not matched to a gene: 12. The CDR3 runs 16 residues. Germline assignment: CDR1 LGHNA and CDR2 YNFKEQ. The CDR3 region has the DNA TGTGCCAGCAGCCAGGGAGGCGGGAGGGCTTATGGTGAGCAGTTCTTC. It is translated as CASSQGGGRAYGEQFF.

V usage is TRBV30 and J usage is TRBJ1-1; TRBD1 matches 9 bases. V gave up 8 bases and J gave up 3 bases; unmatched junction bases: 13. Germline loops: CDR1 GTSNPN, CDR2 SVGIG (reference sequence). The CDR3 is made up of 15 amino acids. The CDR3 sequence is CAARWDRELDTEAFF. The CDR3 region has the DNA TGTGCCGCACGGTGGGACAGGGAATTGGACACTGAAGCTTTCTTT.

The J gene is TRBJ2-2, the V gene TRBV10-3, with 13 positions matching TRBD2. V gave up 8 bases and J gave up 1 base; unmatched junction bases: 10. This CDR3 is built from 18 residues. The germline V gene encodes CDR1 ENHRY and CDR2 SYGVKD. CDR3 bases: TGTGCCATCCCCAGGGGACTAGCGGGAACGGGGAACACCGGGGAGCTGTTTTTT. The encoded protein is CAIPRGLAGTGNTGELFF.

The chain's CDR3 is CASSAEINSPLHF. Here the CDR3 DNA reads TGTGCCAGCAGCGCGGAGATTAATTCACCCCTCCACTTT. The genes are TRBV9 and TRBJ1-6; D not resolved. The germline CDR1 and CDR2 sequences are SGDLS and YYNGEE. There are 13 residues in the CDR3. Trimming took off 3 bases at V and 6 bases at J, with 7 bases between the two ends.

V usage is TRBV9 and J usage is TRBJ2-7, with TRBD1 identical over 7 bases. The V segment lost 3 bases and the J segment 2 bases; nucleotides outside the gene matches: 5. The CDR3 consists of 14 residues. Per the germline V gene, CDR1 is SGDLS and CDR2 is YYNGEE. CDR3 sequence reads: CASSATGVPYEQYF. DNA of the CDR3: TGTGCCAGCAGCGCCACAGGGGTCCCCTACGAGCAGTACTTC.

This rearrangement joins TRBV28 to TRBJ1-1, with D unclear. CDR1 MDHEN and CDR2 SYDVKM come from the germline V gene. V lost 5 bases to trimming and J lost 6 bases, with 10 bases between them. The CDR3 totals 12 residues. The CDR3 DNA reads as TGTGCCAGCAGTCAACTGACCCCTGAAGCTTTCTTT. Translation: CASSQLTPEAFF. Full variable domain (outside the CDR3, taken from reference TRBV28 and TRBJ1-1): DVKVTQSSRYLVKRTGEKVFLECVQDMDHENMFWYRQDPGLGLRLIYFSYDVKMKEKGDIPEGYSVSREKKERFSLILESASTNQTSMYLCASSQLTPEAFFGQGTRLTVV.

In DNA, the CDR3 is TGTGCCACCAGCAGAAACTGGGGAGCGGGGAGTGGCGGCTACACCTTC. It encodes CATSRNWGAGSGGYTF. The chain couples TRBV15 to TRBJ1-2; D not certain. Trimming cost V 2 bases and J 8 bases, with 21 bases left between them. The CDR3 sequence is 16 residues long. Germline CDR1 reads LNHNV; CDR2 reads YYDKDF (reference sequence).

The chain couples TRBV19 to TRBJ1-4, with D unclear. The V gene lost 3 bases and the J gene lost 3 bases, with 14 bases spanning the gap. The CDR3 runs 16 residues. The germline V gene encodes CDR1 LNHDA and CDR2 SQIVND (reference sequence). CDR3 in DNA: TGTGCCAGTAGTATCTCCGGGCCATCCTCTAATGAAAAACTGTTTTTT. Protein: CASSISGPSSNEKLFF. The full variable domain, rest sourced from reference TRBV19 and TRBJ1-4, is DGGITQSPKYLFRKEGQNVTLSCEQNLNHDAMYWYRQDPGQGLRLIYYSQIVNDFQKGDIAEGYSVSREKKESFPLTVTSAQKNPTAFYLCASSISGPSSNEKLFFGSGTQLSVL.

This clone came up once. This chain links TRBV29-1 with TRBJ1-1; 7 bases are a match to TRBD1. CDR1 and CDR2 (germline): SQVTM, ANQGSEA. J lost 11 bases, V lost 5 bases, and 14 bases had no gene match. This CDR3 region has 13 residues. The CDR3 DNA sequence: TGCAGCGTTCCTACAGGGGCCTCTTCCCCCGCTTTCTTT. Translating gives CSVPTGASSPAFF. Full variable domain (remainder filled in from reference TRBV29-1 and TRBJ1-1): SAVISQKPSRDICQRGTSLTIQCQVDSQVTMMFWYRQQPGQSLTLIATANQGSEATYESGFVIDKFPISRPNLTFSTLTVSNMSPEDSSIYLCSVPTGASSPAFFGQGTRLTVV.

The CDR3 is CASSFDTNQPQHF. The CDR3, as DNA: TGTGCCAGCAGCTTCGACACAAATCAGCCCCAGCATTTT. The V call is TRBV7-9, the J call TRBJ1-5; D is ambiguous. Deletions cut 3 bases from V and 4 bases from J, with 7 bases between. The CDR3 extends over 13 amino acids. The V gene's germline CDR1 is SEHNR and CDR2 FQNEAQ (reference sequence).

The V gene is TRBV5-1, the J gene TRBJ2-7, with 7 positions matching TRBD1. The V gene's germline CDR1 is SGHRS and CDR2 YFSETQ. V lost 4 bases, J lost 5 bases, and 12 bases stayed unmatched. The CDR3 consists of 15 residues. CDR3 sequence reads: CASSPAQGVIHEQYF. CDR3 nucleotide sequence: TGCGCCAGCAGCCCGGCGCAGGGGGTGATACACGAGCAGTACTTC.

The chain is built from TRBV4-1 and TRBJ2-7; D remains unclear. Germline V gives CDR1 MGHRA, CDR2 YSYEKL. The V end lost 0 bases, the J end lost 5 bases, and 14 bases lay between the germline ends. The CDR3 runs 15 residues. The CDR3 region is CASSQDLASPNEQYF. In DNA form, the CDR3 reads TGCGCCAGCAGCCAAGATCTGGCGTCCCCCAACGAGCAGTACTTC.

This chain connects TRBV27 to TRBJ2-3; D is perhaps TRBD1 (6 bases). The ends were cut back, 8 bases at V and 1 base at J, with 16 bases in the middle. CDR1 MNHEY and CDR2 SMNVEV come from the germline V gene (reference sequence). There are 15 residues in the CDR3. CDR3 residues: CASGQGRQGTDTQYF. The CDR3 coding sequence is TGTGCCAGCGGGCAGGGGAGACAGGGCACAGATACGCAGTATTTT.

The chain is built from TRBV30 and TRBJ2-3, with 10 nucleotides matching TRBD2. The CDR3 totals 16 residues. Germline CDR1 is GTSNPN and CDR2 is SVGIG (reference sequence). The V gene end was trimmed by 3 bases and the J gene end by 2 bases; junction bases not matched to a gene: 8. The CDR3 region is CAWRTGTSANTDTQYF. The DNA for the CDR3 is TGTGCCTGGAGAACAGGGACTAGCGCAAACACAGATACGCAGTATTTT.

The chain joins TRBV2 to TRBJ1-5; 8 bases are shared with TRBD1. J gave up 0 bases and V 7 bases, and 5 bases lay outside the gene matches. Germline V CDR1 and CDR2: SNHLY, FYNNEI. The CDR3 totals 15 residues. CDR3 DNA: TGTGCCAGCAATGGAGACAGGGGTAGCAATCAGCCCCAGCATTTT. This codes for CASNGDRGSNQPQHF. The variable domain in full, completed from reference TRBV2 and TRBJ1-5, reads EPEVTQTPSHQVTQMGQEVILRCVPISNHLYFYWYRQILGQKVEFLVSFYNNEISEKSEIFDDQFSVERPDGSNFTLKIRSTKLEDSAMYFCASNGDRGSNQPQHFGDGTRLSIL.

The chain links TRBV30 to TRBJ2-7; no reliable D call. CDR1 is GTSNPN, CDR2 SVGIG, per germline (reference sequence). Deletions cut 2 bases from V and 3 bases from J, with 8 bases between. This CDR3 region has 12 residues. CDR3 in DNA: TGTGCCTGGAGTCGGCTGGGCTACGAGCAGTACTTC. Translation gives CAWSRLGYEQYF.

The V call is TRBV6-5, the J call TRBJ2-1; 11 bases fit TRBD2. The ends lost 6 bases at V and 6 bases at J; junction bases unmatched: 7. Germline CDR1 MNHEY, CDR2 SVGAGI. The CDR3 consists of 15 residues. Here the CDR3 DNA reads TGTGCCAGCAGACCCACTAGCGGGAGAAGCAATGAGCAGTTCTTC. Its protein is CASRPTSGRSNEQFF.

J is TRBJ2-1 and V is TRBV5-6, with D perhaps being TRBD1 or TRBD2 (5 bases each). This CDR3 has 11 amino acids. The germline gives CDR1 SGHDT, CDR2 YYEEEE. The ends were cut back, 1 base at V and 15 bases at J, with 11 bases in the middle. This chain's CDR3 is CASSLQGESFF. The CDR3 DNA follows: TGTGCCAGCAGCTTGCAGGGAGAGTCGTTCTTC.

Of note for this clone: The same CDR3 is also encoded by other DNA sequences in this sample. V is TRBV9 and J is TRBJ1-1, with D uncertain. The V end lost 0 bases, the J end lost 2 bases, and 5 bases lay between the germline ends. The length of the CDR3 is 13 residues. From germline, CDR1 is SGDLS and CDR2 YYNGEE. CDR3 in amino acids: CASSVGANTEAFF. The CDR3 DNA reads TGTGCCAGCAGCGTAGGAGCAAACACTGAAGCTTTCTTT.

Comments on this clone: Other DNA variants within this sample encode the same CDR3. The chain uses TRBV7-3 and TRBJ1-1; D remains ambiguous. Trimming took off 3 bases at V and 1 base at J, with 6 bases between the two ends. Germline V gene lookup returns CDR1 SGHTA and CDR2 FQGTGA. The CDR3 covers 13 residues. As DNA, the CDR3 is TGTGCCAGCAGCTTCTCTGGGAACACTGAAGCTTTCTTT. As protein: CASSFSGNTEAFF. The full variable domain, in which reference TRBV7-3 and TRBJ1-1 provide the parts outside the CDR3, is GAGVSQTPSNKVTEKGKYVELRCDPISGHTALYWYRQSLGQGPEFLIYFQGTGAADDSGLPNDRFFAVRPEGSVSTLKIQRTERGDSAVYLCASSFSGNTEAFFGQGTRLTVV.

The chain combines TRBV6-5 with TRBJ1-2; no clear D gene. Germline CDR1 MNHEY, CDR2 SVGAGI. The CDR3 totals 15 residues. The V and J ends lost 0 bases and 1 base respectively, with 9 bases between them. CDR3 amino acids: CASSYSGGLNYGYTF. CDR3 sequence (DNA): TGTGCCAGCAGTTACTCTGGCGGACTTAACTATGGCTACACCTTC.

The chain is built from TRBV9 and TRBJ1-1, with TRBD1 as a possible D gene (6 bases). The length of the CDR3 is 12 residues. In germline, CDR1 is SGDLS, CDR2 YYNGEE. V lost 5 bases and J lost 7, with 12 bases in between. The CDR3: CASRGDTGEAFF. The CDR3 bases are TGTGCCAGCAGAGGGGACACTGGTGAAGCTTTCTTT.

The CDR3 protein is CASSPTQGMNTEAFF. The CDR3 DNA reads TGTGCCAGCAGTCCCACGCAGGGAATGAACACTGAAGCTTTCTTT. This chain links TRBV28 with TRBJ1-1; D perhaps matches TRBD1 (5 bases). V was clipped by 5 bases and J by 0 bases, with 13 bases between them. Germline lookup yields CDR1 MDHEN and CDR2 SYDVKM. The CDR3 runs 15 residues.

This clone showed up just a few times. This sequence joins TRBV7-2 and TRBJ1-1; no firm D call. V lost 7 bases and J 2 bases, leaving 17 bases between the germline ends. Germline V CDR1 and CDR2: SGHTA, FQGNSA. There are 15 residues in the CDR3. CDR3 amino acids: CASNSGLARNTEAFF. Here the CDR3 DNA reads TGTGCCAGCAACTCTGGACTGGCGAGAAACACTGAAGCTTTCTTT.

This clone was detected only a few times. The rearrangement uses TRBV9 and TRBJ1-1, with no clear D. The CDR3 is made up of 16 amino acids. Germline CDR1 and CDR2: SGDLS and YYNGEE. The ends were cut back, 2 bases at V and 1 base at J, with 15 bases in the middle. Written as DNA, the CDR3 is TGTGCCAGCAGCGTTGGGGTCGGGCAGTGGAACACTGAAGCTTTCTTT. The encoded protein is CASSVGVGQWNTEAFF.

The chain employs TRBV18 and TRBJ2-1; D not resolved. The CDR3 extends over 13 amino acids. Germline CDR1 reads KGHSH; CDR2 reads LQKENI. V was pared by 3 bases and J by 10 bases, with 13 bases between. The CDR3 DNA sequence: TGTGCCAGCTCACCCCCACGGCGACACGAGCAGTTCTTC. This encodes CASSPPRRHEQFF.

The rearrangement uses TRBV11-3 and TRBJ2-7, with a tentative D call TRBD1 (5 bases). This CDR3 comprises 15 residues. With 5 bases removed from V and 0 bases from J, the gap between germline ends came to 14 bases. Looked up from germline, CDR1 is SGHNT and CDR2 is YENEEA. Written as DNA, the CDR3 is TGTGCCAGCAGCCCCGACAGCTCCAGCTCCTACGAGCAGTACTTC. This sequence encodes CASSPDSSSSYEQYF.

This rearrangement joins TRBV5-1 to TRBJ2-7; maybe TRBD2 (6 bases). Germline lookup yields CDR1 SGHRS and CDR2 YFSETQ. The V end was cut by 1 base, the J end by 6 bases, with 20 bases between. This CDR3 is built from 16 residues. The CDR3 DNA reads TGCGCCAGCAGCTTGAATAATCTTCTCGGGGGTTCCGAGCAGTACTTC. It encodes CASSLNNLLGGSEQYF.

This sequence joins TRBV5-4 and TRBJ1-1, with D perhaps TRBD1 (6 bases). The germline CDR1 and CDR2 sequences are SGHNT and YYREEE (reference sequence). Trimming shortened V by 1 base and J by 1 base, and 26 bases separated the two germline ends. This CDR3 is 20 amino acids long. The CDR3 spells CASSLRGSRGLRSKNTEAFF. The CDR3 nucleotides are TGTGCCAGCAGCTTGAGGGGTAGCAGGGGCCTTAGGTCCAAGAACACTGAAGCTTTCTTT.